These 29 T cell receptor beta chains share one sample of origin, sequenced in a study of cytomegalovirus exposure and HLA in healthy donors. The table came from immunoSEQ multiplex PCR; TCRdb's copy has only in-frame clones and leaves some out. The profile shows about 190,000 clones, over 65% of them singletons. The sequenced sample was PBMCs. The receptors stem from a man aged 18 to 30 in good health and CMV-seropositive.

Written as DNA, the CDR3 is TGTGCCAGCAGCCAGGGGCCCAGGGGCGCTGAAGCTTTCTTT. It encodes CASSQGPRGAEAFF. The chain links TRBV13 to TRBJ1-1, with D possibly TRBD1 on 6 matching bases. The V end was cut by 5 bases, the J end by 6 bases, with 16 bases between. Germline values: CDR1 PRHDT, CDR2 FYEKMQ (reference sequence). The length of the CDR3 is 14 residues.

This chain joins TRBV28 and TRBJ2-6; 7 positions match TRBD2. The V segment lost 1 base and the J segment 0 bases; nucleotides outside the gene matches: 6. From germline, CDR1 is MDHEN and CDR2 SYDVKM. This CDR3 comprises 18 residues. CDR3: CASSLLGSGGSGANVLTF. In DNA form, the CDR3 reads TGTGCCAGCAGTTTATTGGGCTCGGGGGGCTCTGGGGCCAACGTCCTGACTTTC.

The chain combines TRBV29-1 with TRBJ2-1; 9 bases agree with TRBD1. Trimming at V came to 4 bases and at J to 7 bases, leaving 11 bases not matched to a gene. The CDR3 is 15 amino acids. CDR1 and CDR2 (germline): SQVTM, ANQGSEA. The CDR3 is CSVVSNTGTGNEQFF. The CDR3 DNA sequence: TGCAGCGTTGTTTCTAACACCGGGACAGGGAATGAGCAGTTCTTC.

There are many counts of this clone. The J gene is TRBJ2-1, the V gene TRBV27; D might be TRBD1 (7 bases). V was cut by 1 base and J by 7 bases, with 14 bases left in between. The length of the CDR3 is 15 residues. Looked up from germline, CDR1 is MNHEY and CDR2 is SMNVEV (reference sequence). The DNA for the CDR3 is TGTGCCAGCAGTTTATGGGGCAGGGGGACTAATGAGCAGTTCTTC. Protein product: CASSLWGRGTNEQFF.

The chain uses TRBV30 and TRBJ2-1; TRBD2 matches at 8 bases. CDR3 length equals 17 residues. V gave up 4 bases and J gave up 1 base; unmatched junction bases: 12. Germline V gene lookup returns CDR1 GTSNPN and CDR2 SVGIG (reference sequence). The CDR3 is CAWTLYASGRSYNEQFF. The DNA of the CDR3 is TGTGCCTGGACTTTATATGCCAGCGGGAGATCCTACAATGAGCAGTTCTTC.

V is TRBV5-6 and J is TRBJ2-3, with 15 bases lining up with TRBD2. The length of the CDR3 is 17 residues. The V and J ends lost 4 bases and 5 bases, in that order; junction bases with no gene match: 8. The germline V gene encodes CDR1 SGHDT and CDR2 YYEEEE. CDR3 coding DNA: TGTGCCAGCAGCGAGATCTGGACTAGCGGGAGGGAAGATACGCAGTATTTT. Translated, it gives CASSEIWTSGREDTQYF. The variable domain in full, completed from reference TRBV5-6 and TRBJ2-3, reads DAGVTQSPTHLIKTRGQQVTLRCSPKSGHDTVSWYQQALGQGPQFIFQYYEEEERQRGNFPDRFSGHQFPNYSSELNVNALLLGDSALYLCASSEIWTSGREDTQYFGPGTRLTVL.

This clone turned up a few times. The gene calls are TRBV18 and TRBJ2-4; D might be TRBD2 (6 bases). V lost 6 bases, J lost 1 base, and 16 bases lay in between. The CDR3 sequence is 16 residues long. Germline V gene lookup returns CDR1 KGHSH and CDR2 LQKENI. The DNA of the CDR3 is TGTGCCAGCTCCCTGGAGGGTTTCGGGGCCAAAAACATTCAGTACTTC. Its protein product is CASSLEGFGAKNIQYF.

This chain connects TRBV27 to TRBJ2-7; TRBD2 agrees at 7 bases. V trimming: 5 bases; J trimming: 5 bases; junction bases outside the gene matches: 15. This CDR3 spans 16 amino acids. Germline values: CDR1 MNHEY, CDR2 SMNVEV (reference sequence). CDR3 nucleotide sequence: TGTGCCAGCAGTCGAGGCGCAAGGGCTAGCGGCCACGAGCAGTACTTC. Translating gives CASSRGARASGHEQYF.

This clone was seen a few times. The junction does not match germline at one end; this may be a read error. The rearrangement links TRBV4-2 to TRBJ1-2, with D perhaps TRBD1 (6 bases). This CDR3 region has 13 residues. Per the germline V gene, CDR1 is LGHNA and CDR2 is YNFKEQ. The CDR3 here is CASSRIPSQGCTF. As DNA, the CDR3 is TGTGCCAGCAGCCGAATCCCCTCACAGGGCTGCACCTTC.

The V and J genes are TRBV30 and TRBJ1-1, with 8 nucleotides matching TRBD1. The V segment lost 3 bases and the J segment 3 bases; nucleotides outside the gene matches: 9. Germline CDR1 and CDR2: GTSNPN and SVGIG (reference sequence). This CDR3 region has 15 residues. In DNA form, the CDR3 reads TGTGCCTGGAGCGCTCTGGACAGGGTGGACACTGAAGCTTTCTTT. This codes for CAWSALDRVDTEAFF.

The J gene is TRBJ2-1, the V gene TRBV9, with 11 nucleotides matching TRBD2. The CDR3 runs 16 residues. Germline CDR1 reads SGDLS; CDR2 reads YYNGEE. The ends lost 3 bases at V and 7 bases at J; junction bases unmatched: 9. Here the CDR3 reads CASSAGTSGDVNEQFF. The CDR3 DNA follows: TGTGCCAGCAGCGCGGGGACTAGCGGAGACGTTAATGAGCAGTTCTTC.

The gene calls are TRBV6-5 and TRBJ2-7; D is uncertain. Germline V CDR1 and CDR2: MNHEY, SVGAGI. The CDR3 has 13 residues. With 6 bases removed from V and 4 bases from J, the gap between germline ends came to 13 bases. CDR3 loop: CASSPAAGYEQYF. CDR3 bases: TGTGCCAGCAGCCCGGCGGCCGGTTACGAGCAGTACTTC.

The rearrangement links TRBV30 to TRBJ2-1; TRBD2 is a possible D gene (5 bases). CDR1 GTSNPN and CDR2 SVGIG come from the germline V gene (reference sequence). V shed 4 bases and J shed 9 bases, with 13 bases lying between them. This CDR3 is 12 amino acids long. CDR3 coding DNA: TGTGCCTGGATAGGACTCCCCGGTGAGCAGTTCTTC. Amino acid sequence: CAWIGLPGEQFF.

The chain joins TRBV7-3 to TRBJ2-7; 11 nucleotides agree with TRBD1. Germline loops: CDR1 SGHTA, CDR2 FQGTGA. This CDR3 has 15 residues. V was pared by 4 bases and J by 2 bases, with 4 bases of the junction left unmatched. DNA of the CDR3: TGTGCCAGCAGCTCGGGACAGGGGGGAACCTACGAGCAGTACTTC. Amino acids: CASSSGQGGTYEQYF.

V is TRBV5-4 and J is TRBJ2-7; no clear D. The CDR3 runs 11 residues. The V and J ends lost 0 bases and 7 bases respectively, with 5 bases between them. Germline assignment: CDR1 SGHNT and CDR2 YYREEE (reference sequence). CDR3 sequence: CASSLGREQYF. The CDR3, as DNA: TGTGCCAGCAGCTTGGGGCGGGAGCAGTACTTC.

This rearrangement joins TRBV7-8 to TRBJ2-1, with 7 bases fitting TRBD1. This CDR3 comprises 15 residues. The germline V gene encodes CDR1 SGHVS and CDR2 FQNEAQ. The ends lost 5 bases at V and 4 bases at J; junction bases unmatched: 8. The CDR3 DNA is TGTGCCAGCAGCCCTTACGGGACAGAGTACAATGAGCAGTTCTTC. This sequence encodes CASSPYGTEYNEQFF.

The rearrangement joins TRBV9 to TRBJ2-2; perhaps TRBD2 as D (6 bases). Looked up from germline, CDR1 is SGDLS and CDR2 is YYNGEE. V dropped 4 bases and J dropped 0 bases, with 13 bases sitting between them. This CDR3 comprises 16 residues. In nucleotides, the CDR3 is TGTGCCAGCAGCCCCGAGCTAGCGCCGAACACCGGGGAGCTGTTTTTT. It yields the protein CASSPELAPNTGELFF.

The chain has TRBV28 and TRBJ2-7, with 11 bases aligning to TRBD1. The CDR3 is 15 residues long. The V gene end was trimmed by 3 bases and the J gene end by 5 bases; junction bases not matched to a gene: 6. Per the germline V gene, CDR1 is MDHEN and CDR2 is SYDVKM. CDR3 protein: CASSFSGTGGHEQYF. The DNA for the CDR3 is TGTGCCAGCAGTTTTAGCGGGACAGGGGGTCACGAGCAGTACTTC.

V and J are TRBV10-3 and TRBJ2-1; TRBD2 matches at 7 bases. With V trimmed by 5 bases and J by 3 bases, 10 bases remained unmatched. The CDR3 is 16 amino acids. The germline gives CDR1 ENHRY, CDR2 SYGVKD. The CDR3 nucleotides read TGTGCCATCAGTCCTTTAGTGGCGGGAGACTACAATGAGCAGTTCTTC. Translated, it gives CAISPLVAGDYNEQFF.

The chain employs TRBV7-6 and TRBJ2-3; 8 bases agree with TRBD2. Unmatched junction bases numbered 5, after V lost 6 bases and J lost 3 bases. In germline, CDR1 is SGHVS, CDR2 FNYEAQ. The length of the CDR3 is 14 residues. The CDR3 bases are TGTGCCAGCAGGTCAGGACTAGCTACAGATACGCAGTATTTT. Residues: CASRSGLATDTQYF. Looking up the rest from reference TRBV7-6 and TRBJ2-3 gives the full variable domain: GAGVSQSPRYKVTKRGQDVALRCDPISGHVSLYWYRQALGQGPEFLTYFNYEAQQDKSGLPNDRFSAERPEGSISTLTIQRTEQRDSAMYRCASRSGLATDTQYFGPGTRLTVL.

The chain has TRBV27 and TRBJ2-1, with 11 bases fitting TRBD2. With V trimmed by 8 bases and J by 8 bases, 11 bases remained unmatched. Germline V gives CDR1 MNHEY, CDR2 SMNVEV (reference sequence). There are 15 residues in the CDR3. The DNA of the CDR3 is TGTGCCAGCCGAACCGGGACTAGCGGCAATTATGAGCAGTTCTTC. Amino acids: CASRTGTSGNYEQFF.

CDR3 DNA sequence: TGTGCCAGCAGTTTATTTTCGACAGCGAACACTGAAGCTTTCTTT. Its protein is CASSLFSTANTEAFF. The rearrangement joins TRBV27 to TRBJ1-1, with a weak D call TRBD1 (5 bases). Trimming took 1 base from V and 1 from J, leaving 10 bases between them. Germline V CDR1 and CDR2: MNHEY, SMNVEV (reference sequence). This CDR3 region has 15 residues.

The sample holds a few counts of this clone. The chain links TRBV2 to TRBJ2-1; 10 bases match TRBD1. V dropped 10 bases and J dropped 2; count of bases not matched to a gene: 5. The V gene's germline CDR1 is SNHLY and CDR2 FYNNEI. The CDR3 is 14 residues long. The CDR3 region is CATPGQGTYNEQFF. In DNA, the CDR3 is TGTGCCACCCCGGGACAGGGGACCTACAATGAGCAGTTCTTC. The variable domain in full, completed from reference TRBV2 and TRBJ2-1, reads EPEVTQTPSHQVTQMGQEVILRCVPISNHLYFYWYRQILGQKVEFLVSFYNNEISEKSEIFDDQFSVERPDGSNFTLKIRSTKLEDSAMYFCATPGQGTYNEQFFGPGTRLTVL.

This clone occurred once. V gene TRBV28 combines with J gene TRBJ2-7; D is ambiguous. Deletions cut 6 bases from V and 2 bases from J, with 14 bases between. The germline gives CDR1 MDHEN, CDR2 SYDVKM. This CDR3 comprises 14 residues. CDR3 DNA sequence: TGTGCCAGCAGGTCCCAGGAATTTCCCTACGAGCAGTACTTC. Its translation: CASRSQEFPYEQYF.

The chain combines TRBV6-5 with TRBJ2-3, with TRBD1 identical over 7 bases. Germline V gene lookup returns CDR1 MNHEY and CDR2 SVGAGI. The junction had 8 bases not matched to a gene; V was cut back by 6 bases and J by 2 bases. The CDR3 sequence is 15 residues long. The CDR3 loop reads CASSRRDRNTDTQYF. Here the CDR3 DNA reads TGTGCCAGCAGCCGCCGGGACAGAAACACAGATACGCAGTATTTT.

This clone has only one observation. The V call is TRBV11-3, the J call TRBJ1-2; 7 bases match TRBD1. CDR1 and CDR2 from the germline V gene are SGHNT and YENEEA. Germline trimming cut 3 bases from V and 6 bases from J; bases unmatched to any gene: 4. This CDR3 region has 13 residues. CDR3 protein: CASSFSGGNGYTF. CDR3 nucleotides: TGTGCCAGCAGCTTTTCAGGGGGAAATGGCTACACCTTC. The variable domain in full, completed from reference TRBV11-3 and TRBJ1-2, reads EAGVVQSPRYKIIEKKQPVAFWCNPISGHNTLYWYLQNLGQGPELLIRYENEEAVDDSQLPKDRFSAERLKGVDSTLKIQPAELGDSAVYLCASSFSGGNGYTFGSGTRLTVV.

The gene calls are TRBV7-9 and TRBJ1-3; no clear D. With 0 bases removed from V and 2 bases from J, the gap between germline ends came to 5 bases. CDR3 size: 14 residues. CDR1 and CDR2 from the germline V gene are SEHNR and FQNEAQ (reference sequence). As DNA, the CDR3 is TGTGCCAGCAGCTTAGCCACAGCTGGAAACACCATATATTTT. Protein: CASSLATAGNTIYF.

This chain uses TRBV4-2 with TRBJ2-7, with 10 bases that match TRBD1. From germline, CDR1 is LGHNA and CDR2 YNFKEQ. Trimming at V came to 5 bases and at J to 3 bases, leaving 4 bases not matched to a gene. The CDR3 spans 14 residues. For the CDR3, the DNA is TGTGCCAGCAGCTCCCGGACAGGGGGCTACGAGCAGTACTTC. Its translation is CASSSRTGGYEQYF.

The chain uses TRBV6-5 and TRBJ1-2, with 9 positions matching TRBD1. This CDR3 region has 14 residues. V dropped 4 bases and J dropped 3; count of bases not matched to a gene: 3. Germline CDR1 reads MNHEY; CDR2 reads SVGAGI. The CDR3 reads CASSSGTGHYGYTF. The CDR3 coding sequence is TGTGCCAGCAGTTCCGGGACAGGGCACTATGGCTACACCTTC.